This passage covers 21 T cell receptor beta chains from one sample sequenced in a study of T cell responses to AZD1222 COVID-19 vaccine. Assay: immunoSEQ multiplex PCR; the TCRdb copy retains only in-frame clones and omits some. This sample has some 69,000 clones, with 85% found just once. The starting material was peripheral blood, obtained on day 0 of AZD1222 vaccination. The receptors derive from an adult in good health.

The chain uses TRBV27 and TRBJ1-2; D perhaps matches TRBD1 (5 bases). Trimming left V 2 bases short and J 2 bases short, with 6 bases between. The CDR3 sequence is 13 residues long. The germline CDR1 and CDR2 sequences are MNHEY and SMNVEV (reference sequence). DNA for the CDR3: TGTGCCAGCAGTTTACAGGGAAACTATGGCTACACCTTC. Translated: CASSLQGNYGYTF.

This chain uses TRBV10-1 with TRBJ2-1; 7 positions agree with TRBD2. Germline CDR1 WNHNN, CDR2 SYGVQD (reference sequence). With 2 bases clipped from V and 1 base from J, the junction kept 8 bases outside the gene matches. This CDR3 has 17 amino acids. The CDR3 region is CASSESGEGSSYNEQFF. CDR3 sequence (DNA): TGCGCCAGCAGTGAGAGCGGGGAAGGGAGTTCCTACAATGAGCAGTTCTTC.

This sequence joins TRBV27 and TRBJ2-7; D is unresolved. Trimming cost V 4 bases and J 2 bases, with 9 bases left between them. CDR3 length: 13 amino acids. Germline CDR1 MNHEY, CDR2 SMNVEV (reference sequence). This CDR3 reads CASSSNLAYEQYF. DNA for the CDR3: TGTGCCAGCAGTTCCAACCTGGCCTACGAGCAGTACTTC.

The chain couples TRBV24-1 to TRBJ2-2, with 10 nucleotides matching TRBD2. V lost 3 bases and J lost 4; bases outside the gene matches: 4. CDR1 is KGHDR, CDR2 SFDVKD, per germline. The CDR3 contains 16 residues. CDR3 coding DNA: TGTGCCACCAGTGATCAGCGGGGGGGCTTCACCGGGGAGCTGTTTTTT. As protein: CATSDQRGGFTGELFF.

Notes on this clone: A junction end diverges from the germline sequence, so it may reflect a read error. The chain has TRBV7-7 and TRBJ2-2; D gene ambiguous. The V gene's germline CDR1 is SSHAT and CDR2 FNYEAQ (reference sequence). This CDR3 spans 15 amino acids. The CDR3 DNA reads as TGTGCTAGCAGCTTAAGTGCGACCGGCACCGGGGAGCTGTTTTTT. Translated: CASSLSATGTGELFF.

This clone was found a few times. The rearrangement uses TRBV19 and TRBJ2-7; a possible D gene is TRBD1 (5 bases). CDR3 length equals 15 residues. The germline CDR1 and CDR2 sequences are LNHDA and SQIVND (reference sequence). V dropped 1 base and J dropped 5 bases, with 15 bases sitting between them. CDR3 bases: TGTGCCAGTAGTATAGCAGCCCTTAAGGGGAACGAGCAGTACTTC. Protein product: CASSIAALKGNEQYF.

V and J are TRBV19 and TRBJ1-3, with TRBD1 as a possible D gene (5 bases). The CDR3 runs 14 residues. V shed 3 bases and J shed 2 bases, with 8 bases lying between them. Looked up from germline, CDR1 is LNHDA and CDR2 is SQIVND (reference sequence). The CDR3 DNA is TGTGCCAGTAGTATGGGACCGCCTGGAAACACCATATATTTT. Translating it yields CASSMGPPGNTIYF.

This chain uses TRBV18 with TRBJ1-2, with unresolved D. V lost 8 bases and J 4 bases, leaving 26 bases between the germline ends. Germline values: CDR1 KGHSH, CDR2 LQKENI. CDR3 length: 17 residues. The CDR3 spells CASATPGGRVGPYGYTF. In nucleotides, the CDR3 is TGTGCCAGCGCCACCCCAGGCGGTCGTGTCGGTCCCTATGGCTACACCTTC.

The J gene is TRBJ1-2, the V gene TRBV6-5, with TRBD1 as a possible D gene (5 bases). Germline V gene data show CDR1 as MNHEY and CDR2 as SVGAGI. The CDR3 is 13 residues long. V lost 5 bases and J lost 8, with 15 bases in between. Here the CDR3 reads CASSPGARDGYTF. DNA of the CDR3: TGTGCCAGCAGTCCCGGGGCTCGGGACGGCTACACCTTC.

This clone was seen once. The chain links TRBV5-1 to TRBJ2-1, with TRBD1 matching over 7 bases. The CDR3 consists of 16 residues. Germline CDR1 and CDR2: SGHRS and YFSETQ. V lost 5 bases and J lost 0; bases outside the gene matches: 8. For the CDR3, the DNA is TGCGCCAGCAGGTTCGGGACAGTGGGCTCCTACAATGAGCAGTTCTTC. Its protein product is CASRFGTVGSYNEQFF.

The CDR3 region has the DNA TGTGCCAGCAATCTACCGTATACGGGTGAAGCTTTCTTT. Translated: CASNLPYTGEAFF. The genes are TRBV28 and TRBJ1-1; D call uncertain. Germline V gives CDR1 MDHEN, CDR2 SYDVKM. V lost 7 bases to trimming and J lost 7 bases, with 16 bases between them. The CDR3 spans 13 residues.

The V and J genes are TRBV6-5 and TRBJ2-5; D is perhaps TRBD1 or TRBD2 (7 bases each). The CDR3 runs to 15 residues. V dropped 2 bases and J dropped 5 bases, with 15 bases sitting between them. Germline loops: CDR1 MNHEY, CDR2 SVGAGI. CDR3 DNA sequence: TGTGCCAGCAGTTACCTGTCCCAGGGGGGGGAGACCCAGTACTTC. It codes for CASSYLSQGGETQYF.

A few counts support this clone. The chain links TRBV6-2 or TRBV6-3 to TRBJ1-3; TRBD1 matches at 7 bases. V was pared by 4 bases and J by 1 base, with 1 base of the junction left unmatched. Per the germline V gene, CDR1 is MNHEY and CDR2 is SVGEGT. This CDR3 is built from 14 residues. CDR3 residues: CASSSTGSGNTIYF. The CDR3 nucleotides read TGTGCCAGCAGTTCGACAGGGTCTGGAAACACCATATATTTT.

This clone was seen only once. The V and J genes are TRBV25-1 and TRBJ1-1; D is ambiguous. The V and J ends lost 6 bases and 0 bases respectively, with 8 bases between them. There are 13 residues in the CDR3. Germline lookup yields CDR1 MGHDK and CDR2 SYGVNS. CDR3 in amino acids: CASRSYLNTEAFF. CDR3 in DNA: TGTGCCAGCAGAAGTTACCTGAACACTGAAGCTTTCTTT. Using reference TRBV25-1 and TRBJ1-1 for the parts outside the CDR3, the full variable domain is EADIYQTPRYLVIGTGKKITLECSQTMGHDKMYWYQQDPGMELHLIHYSYGVNSTEKGDLSSESTVSRIRTEHFPLTLESARPSHTSQYLCASRSYLNTEAFFGQGTRLTVV.

V gene TRBV6-5 combines with J gene TRBJ2-7; 11 bases agree with TRBD1. V gave up 7 bases and J gave up 4 bases; unmatched junction bases: 6. The germline gives CDR1 MNHEY, CDR2 SVGAGI. CDR3 size: 14 residues. CDR3 protein: CASIGQGAWYEQYF. CDR3 nucleotides: TGTGCCAGCATTGGACAGGGGGCATGGTACGAGCAGTACTTC.

The chain recombines TRBV7-9 with TRBJ1-2; D is perhaps TRBD1 (5 bases). Germline V CDR1 and CDR2: SEHNR, FQNEAQ (reference sequence). The CDR3 runs to 13 residues. V was clipped by 5 bases and J by 6 bases, with 13 bases between them. The CDR3 bases are TGTGCCAGCAGCATAGGGGCGGGAGATGGCTACACCTTC. Its translation is CASSIGAGDGYTF.

The chain couples TRBV10-3 to TRBJ1-1, with 10 positions matching TRBD1. This CDR3 region has 14 residues. The germline V gene encodes CDR1 ENHRY and CDR2 SYGVKD. With 5 bases clipped from V and 4 bases from J, the junction kept 4 bases outside the gene matches. The CDR3 here is CAISPTGGITEAFF. The DNA of the CDR3 is TGTGCCATCAGTCCGACAGGGGGCATCACTGAAGCTTTCTTT.

This chain connects TRBV19 to TRBJ1-4; tentative D call: TRBD1 (5 bases). The germline V and J ends were trimmed by 2 bases and 2 bases, with 9 bases remaining between them. The CDR3 spans 15 residues. CDR1 and CDR2 (germline): LNHDA, SQIVND (reference sequence). This CDR3 reads CASSIFGATNEKLFF. DNA of the CDR3: TGTGCCAGTAGTATATTCGGGGCGACTAATGAAAAACTGTTTTTT.

The chain couples TRBV2 to TRBJ2-7; TRBD1 matches 7 bases. Germline lookup yields CDR1 SNHLY and CDR2 FYNNEI. CDR3 length equals 15 residues. V lost 8 bases to trimming and J lost 3 bases; unmatched junction nucleotides: 13. In DNA form, the CDR3 reads TGTGCCAGCTTTGTTAGAACAGGGGATCGCTACGAGCAGTACTTC. Protein sequence: CASFVRTGDRYEQYF. The variable domain in full, completed from reference TRBV2 and TRBJ2-7, reads EPEVTQTPSHQVTQMGQEVILRCVPISNHLYFYWYRQILGQKVEFLVSFYNNEISEKSEIFDDQFSVERPDGSNFTLKIRSTKLEDSAMYFCASFVRTGDRYEQYFGPGTRLTVT.

The chain recombines TRBV18 with TRBJ1-2; D unclear. The V end lost 1 base, the J end lost 2 bases, and 8 bases lay between the germline ends. The germline gives CDR1 KGHSH, CDR2 LQKENI. The CDR3 runs 14 residues. The DNA of the CDR3 is TGTGCCAGCTCACCACAACTAGTCAACTATGGCTACACCTTC. Translated, it gives CASSPQLVNYGYTF.

This clone was seen just once. The chain joins TRBV14 to TRBJ2-3, with D unresolved. This CDR3 is 15 amino acids long. V lost 3 bases to trimming and J lost 0 bases, with 10 bases between them. Germline V gene lookup returns CDR1 SGHDN and CDR2 FVKESK. The CDR3 sequence: CASSHFMDSTDTQYF. The CDR3 DNA reads TGTGCCAGCAGCCATTTCATGGATAGCACAGATACGCAGTATTTT.